Presented here are 9 T cell receptor beta chains from one specimen sequenced in a study of radiation and T cells in renal cell carcinoma. Time point here: blood 4 weeks post-SBRT, at nephrectomy. Treatment described: 15 Gy SBRT to primary tumor, nephrectomy 4 weeks later. The protocol was immunoSEQ multiplex PCR, while the TCRdb copy is restricted to in-frame clones and leaves out a portion. Among some 81,000 clones listed, approximately 90% were seen once. The sequencing used blood, collected from a patient whose treatment included radiotherapy and nephrectomy. The receptors come from a woman in her seventies with renal cell carcinoma.

This chain connects TRBV19 to TRBJ1-5; possibly TRBD1 for D (6 bases). This CDR3 contains 15 residues. V lost 5 bases to trimming and J lost 1 base, with 12 bases between them. Per germline, CDR1 LNHDA and CDR2 SQIVND (reference sequence). CDR3 sequence reads: CASSLGGASNQPQHF. The CDR3, as DNA: TGTGCCAGTAGTCTAGGGGGGGCGAGCAATCAGCCCCAGCATTTT.

The V and J genes are TRBV5-4 and TRBJ1-2; 7 bases match TRBD1. The CDR3 spans 15 residues. V trimming: 4 bases; J trimming: 3 bases; junction bases outside the gene matches: 9. The germline V gene encodes CDR1 SGHNT and CDR2 YYREEE (reference sequence). The CDR3 DNA reads TGTGCCAGCAGCCCCCCGGACAGGCTATACTATGGCTACACCTTC. Translated: CASSPPDRLYYGYTF.

Written as DNA, the CDR3 is TGTGCCAGTAGTATCGACTTAGGGACTGAAGCTTTCTTT. It is translated as CASSIDLGTEAFF. The rearrangement uses TRBV19 and TRBJ1-1; D is ambiguous. Germline V gene lookup returns CDR1 LNHDA and CDR2 SQIVND (reference sequence). The CDR3 runs 13 residues. Trimming pared 3 bases from V and 5 bases from J, leaving 10 bases between.

The chain has TRBV15 and TRBJ2-3, with D perhaps given as TRBD1 or TRBD2 (7 bases each). The V gene's germline CDR1 is LNHNV and CDR2 YYDKDF (reference sequence). Trimming removed 0 bases at V and 3 bases at J, with 19 bases between. This CDR3 has 18 residues. CDR3 DNA: TGTGCCACCAGCAGAGATAGGGGGAGGGGGCTAGGAACAGATACGCAGTATTTT. This translates into CATSRDRGRGLGTDTQYF. Based on the CDR3 plus reference TRBV15 and TRBJ2-3, the full variable domain is DAMVIQNPRYQVTQFGKPVTLSCSQTLNHNVMYWYQQKSSQAPKLLFHYYDKDFNNEADTPDNFQSRRPNTSFCFLDIRSPGLGDTAMYLCATSRDRGRGLGTDTQYFGPGTRLTVL.

This clone was counted once. The J gene is TRBJ1-4, the V gene TRBV6-1, with D possibly TRBD1 on 5 matching bases. The CDR3 is made up of 16 amino acids. Germline V CDR1 and CDR2: MNHNS, SASEGT. The V and J ends lost 2 bases and 4 bases respectively, with 14 bases between them. For the CDR3, the DNA is TGTGCCAGCAGTGAATTGGGCAGGGCGGGTAATGAAAAACTGTTTTTT. Protein sequence: CASSELGRAGNEKLFF.

Only a few counts were recorded for this clone. This chain uses TRBV6-5 with TRBJ1-6; D is ambiguous. The CDR3 consists of 13 residues. Trimming left V 7 bases short and J 10 bases short, with 14 bases between. Germline CDR1 is MNHEY and CDR2 is SVGAGI. The CDR3 loop is CASTWGGDSPLHF. The CDR3 DNA reads TGTGCCAGCACTTGGGGAGGTGACTCACCCCTCCACTTT.

The chain carries TRBV18 and TRBJ2-7; D may be TRBD2 (6 bases). V gave up 3 bases and J gave up 7 bases, with 19 bases separating them. Germline lookup yields CDR1 KGHSH and CDR2 LQKENI. This CDR3 has 15 amino acids. CDR3 sequence reads: CASSPGGRVVGEQYF. The CDR3 DNA sequence: TGTGCCAGCTCACCGGGAGGCAGGGTCGTAGGTGAGCAGTACTTC.

The chain uses TRBV7-8 and TRBJ2-5; a weak D match, TRBD1 (6 bases). The CDR3 runs 17 residues. V was pared by 5 bases and J by 2 bases, with 21 bases between. CDR1 and CDR2 (germline): SGHVS, FQNEAQ. CDR3 coding DNA: TGTGCCAGCAGCCCTCCGGGACACCCACAGGGACAAGAGACCCAGTACTTC. Its translation: CASSPPGHPQGQETQYF.

The chain couples TRBV29-1 to TRBJ1-4; D remains unclear. CDR3 length: 14 amino acids. V shed 4 bases and J shed 0 bases, with 9 bases lying between them. Germline lookup yields CDR1 SQVTM and CDR2 ANQGSEA. The CDR3 coding sequence is TGCAGCGTTGTTGACAATCCAACTAATGAAAAACTGTTTTTT. Protein product: CSVVDNPTNEKLFF.